The 24 T cell receptor beta chains reported below all come from one sample, sequenced in a study of cytomegalovirus exposure and HLA in healthy donors. Use of 60 Vbeta and 13 Jbeta primers characterized the PCR. Clones were read by immunoSEQ multiplex PCR, and TCRdb kept only the in-frame ones, dropping some. The sample includes about 270,000 clones, roughly 70% of them seen just once. Sequencing used PBMCs. The source is a female donor in good health and CMV-seronegative.

This clone was detected only once. This specimen includes other DNA sequences encoding the same CDR3. The chain is built from TRBV18 and TRBJ1-2; 7 bases map to TRBD1. Germline V gene sequence: CDR1 KGHSH, CDR2 LQKENI. The CDR3 consists of 14 residues. V was clipped by 0 bases and J by 2 bases; unmatched bases: 0. CDR3 loop: CASSPPGQNYGYTF. The CDR3 DNA reads as TGTGCCAGCTCACCACCGGGACAGAACTATGGCTACACCTTC.

V is TRBV2 and J is TRBJ1-5, with 7 bases fitting TRBD1. The CDR3 has 15 residues. The ends lost 4 bases at V and 2 bases at J; junction bases unmatched: 5. Per the germline V gene, CDR1 is SNHLY and CDR2 is FYNNEI. CDR3 amino acids: CASSGTGLGNQPQHF. Written as DNA, the CDR3 is TGTGCCAGCAGTGGGACAGGTCTCGGCAATCAGCCCCAGCATTTT.

This chain uses TRBV6-1 with TRBJ2-3; 9 bases are a match to TRBD1. The J segment lost 4 bases and the V segment lost 4 bases, leaving 6 bases of the junction unmatched. Germline V gene lookup returns CDR1 MNHNS and CDR2 SASEGT. The CDR3 runs 15 residues. The DNA of the CDR3 is TGTGCCAGCAGTGTACAGGGGGCTAATCCAGATACGCAGTATTTT. This sequence encodes CASSVQGANPDTQYF.

Details on this clone: One end of the junction does not line up with germline, which may come from a read error. The chain couples TRBV5-1 to TRBJ2-1; 9 positions match TRBD1. The CDR3 length is 17 residues. Germline V gene sequence: CDR1 SGHRS, CDR2 YFSETQ. CDR3 nucleotide sequence: TGCGCCAGCAGCTTTTTCGCCGGGACAGGGATTTACAATGAGCAGCTCTTC. This encodes CASSFFAGTGIYNEQLF. The whole variable domain, filled in from reference TRBV5-1 and TRBJ2-1, reads KAGVTQTPRYLIKTRGQQVTLSCSPISGHRSVSWYQQTPGQGLQFLFEYFSETQRNKGNFPGRFSGRQFSNSRSEMNVSTLELGDSALYLCASSFFAGTGIYNEQLFGPGTRLTVL.

This clone has only one observation. This chain connects TRBV5-5 to TRBJ1-2, with D possibly being TRBD1 (6 bases). Germline CDR1 reads SGHKS; CDR2 reads YYEKEE (reference sequence). V was shortened by 4 bases and J by 4 bases, with 11 bases between the two germline ends. This CDR3 is 13 amino acids long. The CDR3 nucleotides are TGTGCCAGCAGCCTACAGGGTAGCTATGGCTACACCTTC. Translated: CASSLQGSYGYTF.

This clone appeared a few times. The gene calls are TRBV5-1 and TRBJ2-2, with D possibly being TRBD2 (6 bases). This CDR3 has 16 residues. The V end was cut by 0 bases, the J end by 6 bases, with 15 bases between. The germline gives CDR1 SGHRS, CDR2 YFSETQ. CDR3 in amino acids: CASSLEPGLIPGELFF. CDR3 DNA sequence: TGCGCCAGCAGCTTGGAACCGGGACTCATCCCCGGGGAGCTGTTTTTT.

There are a few counts of this clone. The V call is TRBV19, the J call TRBJ1-2, with 7 bases fitting TRBD1. This CDR3 contains 14 residues. Trimming cost V 6 bases and J 2 bases; bases outside gene matches: 6. The germline gives CDR1 LNHDA, CDR2 SQIVND (reference sequence). The CDR3: CASSRDSKNYGYTF. The CDR3 DNA reads TGTGCCAGTAGCCGGGACAGTAAAAACTATGGCTACACCTTC.

The genes are TRBV28 and TRBJ1-2; weak D call: TRBD1 (5 bases). Germline V gene sequence: CDR1 MDHEN, CDR2 SYDVKM. Trimming removed 5 bases at V and 4 bases at J, with 26 bases between. This CDR3 region has 18 residues. In DNA form, the CDR3 reads TGTGCCAGCAGTATATACCGCACATTGACAGAGCCCCTCTATGGCTACACCTTC. Amino acids: CASSIYRTLTEPLYGYTF.

The chain combines TRBV19 with TRBJ2-7; TRBD1 agrees at 10 bases. The CDR3 runs to 13 residues. With 11 bases clipped from V and 5 bases from J, the junction kept 9 bases outside the gene matches. Germline CDR1 and CDR2: LNHDA and SQIVND (reference sequence). The CDR3 bases are TGTGCCGCGGGGACAGGGGTGAGGCACGAGCAGTACTTC. Encoded protein: CAAGTGVRHEQYF.

The chain uses TRBV28 and TRBJ1-6; D is unresolved. The CDR3 spans 14 residues. V lost 6 bases, J lost 3 bases, and 9 bases lay in between. Per the germline V gene, CDR1 is MDHEN and CDR2 is SYDVKM. Written as DNA, the CDR3 is TGTGCCAGCAGGTCCAGGATCTATAATTCACCCCTCCACTTT. As protein: CASRSRIYNSPLHF.

For the CDR3, the DNA is TGTGCCTGGAGTACACGGGCGGGGGAAGGTGAAAAACTGTTTTTT. It yields the protein CAWSTRAGEGEKLFF. This chain connects TRBV30 to TRBJ1-4, with D possibly being TRBD1 (5 bases). CDR3 length: 15 amino acids. The V end lost 2 bases, the J end lost 7 bases, and 17 bases lay between the germline ends. Germline V lookup: CDR1 GTSNPN, CDR2 SVGIG (reference sequence).

The J gene is TRBJ2-2, the V gene TRBV13, with D possibly matching TRBD2 (6 bases). This CDR3 contains 16 residues. Trimming pared 3 bases from V and 5 bases from J, leaving 16 bases between. CDR1 is PRHDT, CDR2 FYEKMQ, per germline (reference sequence). The CDR3 DNA reads TGTGCCAGCAGCTTTACTTGGGGGGAGAAGACCGGGGAGCTGTTTTTT. Its translation: CASSFTWGEKTGELFF.

This clone was detected a few times. V is TRBV28 and J is TRBJ2-3; tentatively, D is TRBD1 (5 bases). The CDR3 runs to 16 residues. Deletions cut 0 bases from V and 0 bases from J, with 10 bases between. Germline V gene lookup returns CDR1 MDHEN and CDR2 SYDVKM. The CDR3 DNA reads TGTGCCAGCAGTTTATGGGGTGACAGTAGCACAGATACGCAGTATTTT. Protein: CASSLWGDSSTDTQYF.

The chain has TRBV14 and TRBJ2-7; 7 nucleotides agree with TRBD1. Looked up from germline, CDR1 is SGHDN and CDR2 is FVKESK. The CDR3 is 13 amino acids. The trim removed 5 bases at V and 5 bases at J, leaving 6 bases unmatched. CDR3 in DNA: TGTGCCAGCAGCGGCGACAGGGTCCACGAGCAGTACTTC. This gives the protein CASSGDRVHEQYF.

This clone has a handful of counts. This chain links TRBV5-5 with TRBJ2-2, with 8 bases fitting TRBD1. Germline values: CDR1 SGHKS, CDR2 YYEKEE (reference sequence). Trimming removed 5 bases from V and 7 bases from J; junction bases left unmatched: 10. This CDR3 has 15 residues. The CDR3 DNA follows: TGTGCCAGCAGGGGGCAGGGGGCGGTCCGCGGGGAGCTGTTTTTT. Amino acid sequence: CASRGQGAVRGELFF.

The chain combines TRBV11-2 with TRBJ1-3; D not certain. The germline CDR1 and CDR2 sequences are SGHAT and FQNNGV. Trimming removed 2 bases at V and 3 bases at J, with 14 bases between. The CDR3 loop spans 16 amino acids. The DNA for the CDR3 is TGTGCCAGCAGCTTACACCCAGGCCAGTTTGGAAACACCATATATTTT. Residues: CASSLHPGQFGNTIYF.

This chain uses TRBV7-7 with TRBJ2-7, with 7 bases identical to TRBD2. The CDR3 sequence is 17 residues long. From germline, CDR1 is SSHAT and CDR2 FNYEAQ (reference sequence). Trimming took 2 bases from V and 3 from J; bases not matched to a gene: 13. CDR3 nucleotides: TGTGCCAGCAGCTTATTGATTAAGGGACTACCCCGCTACGAGCAGTACTTC. Translation gives CASSLLIKGLPRYEQYF.

V and J are TRBV7-2 and TRBJ2-3; D is possibly TRBD2 (5 bases). Germline loops: CDR1 SGHTA, CDR2 FQGNSA. There are 16 residues in the CDR3. Trimming removed 1 base from V and 2 bases from J, with 13 bases in between. The CDR3 bases are TGTGCCAGCAGCTTAGGCCCCCTAGCCGTCACAGATACGCAGTATTTT. Encoded protein: CASSLGPLAVTDTQYF.

This clone was counted between two and nine times. J is TRBJ1-5 and V is TRBV30; maybe TRBD1 (5 bases). The V gene's germline CDR1 is GTSNPN and CDR2 SVGIG (reference sequence). V dropped 1 base and J dropped 2 bases, with 6 bases sitting between them. The CDR3 is 13 amino acids. For the CDR3, the DNA is TGTGCCTGGAGTGGCAGGGGCAATCAGCCCCAGCATTTT. This codes for CAWSGRGNQPQHF.

This chain joins TRBV11-3 and TRBJ2-7; D is unresolved. Germline-derived CDR1 and CDR2 are SGHNT and YENEEA. V lost 6 bases to trimming and J lost 0 bases, with 6 bases between them. CDR3 size: 12 residues. CDR3 in DNA: TGTGCCAGCAGTAGTGACTCCTACGAGCAGTACTTC. Protein product: CASSSDSYEQYF.

The chain is built from TRBV11-2 and TRBJ2-2; 9 nucleotides align to TRBD1. Germline V gene sequence: CDR1 SGHAT, CDR2 FQNNGV. The trim removed 5 bases at V and 3 bases at J, leaving 13 bases unmatched. The CDR3 runs 18 residues. CDR3 amino acids: CASSPGTGLLIHTGELFF. Written as DNA, the CDR3 is TGTGCCAGCAGCCCCGGGACAGGGCTCCTCATTCACACCGGGGAGCTGTTTTTT.

The CDR3 DNA sequence: TGTGCTAGTGGGATAGCAGACGAGCAGTACTTC. The encoded protein is CASGIADEQYF. The chain is built from TRBV12-5 and TRBJ2-7, with unresolved D. Germline V CDR1 and CDR2: LGHNT, FRNRAP. The germline V and J ends were trimmed by 6 bases and 5 bases, with 8 bases remaining between them. This CDR3 has 11 residues.

The chain has TRBV27 and TRBJ1-3; D call uncertain. CDR1 is MNHEY and CDR2 is SMNVEV in the germline V gene (reference sequence). The CDR3 runs 13 residues. Deletions cut 3 bases from V and 3 bases from J, with 6 bases between. This chain's CDR3 is CASSLVGGNTIYF. The DNA of the CDR3 is TGTGCCAGCAGTTTGGTCGGTGGAAACACCATATATTTT.

The chain links TRBV25-1 to TRBJ1-2; TRBD1 agrees at 10 bases. From germline, CDR1 is MGHDK and CDR2 SYGVNS. The CDR3 covers 13 residues. After removal of 6 bases from V and 8 bases from J, the junction contained 6 bases not matched to a gene. The CDR3 sequence: CASRAGTGAGYTF. The CDR3 nucleotides read TGTGCCAGCAGAGCCGGGACAGGGGCGGGCTACACCTTC.